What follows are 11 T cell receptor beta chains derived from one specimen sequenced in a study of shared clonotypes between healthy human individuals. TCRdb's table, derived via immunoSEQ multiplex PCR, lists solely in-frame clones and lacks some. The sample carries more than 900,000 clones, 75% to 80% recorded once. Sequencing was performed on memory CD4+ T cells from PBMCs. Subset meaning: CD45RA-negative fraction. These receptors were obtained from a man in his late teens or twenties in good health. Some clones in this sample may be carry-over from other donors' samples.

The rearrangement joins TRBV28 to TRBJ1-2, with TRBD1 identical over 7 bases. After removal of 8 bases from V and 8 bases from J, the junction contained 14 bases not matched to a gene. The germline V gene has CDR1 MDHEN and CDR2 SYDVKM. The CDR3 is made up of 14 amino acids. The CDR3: CASFQGDRLGGYTF. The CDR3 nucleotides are TGTGCCAGCTTCCAGGGGGATAGACTAGGCGGCTACACCTTC.

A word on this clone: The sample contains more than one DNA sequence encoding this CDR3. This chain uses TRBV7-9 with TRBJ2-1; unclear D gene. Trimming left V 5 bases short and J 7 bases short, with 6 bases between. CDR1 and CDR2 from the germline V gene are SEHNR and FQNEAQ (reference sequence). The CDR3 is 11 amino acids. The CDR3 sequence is CASSPRNEQFF. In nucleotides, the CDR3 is TGTGCCAGCAGCCCGCGGAATGAGCAGTTCTTC.

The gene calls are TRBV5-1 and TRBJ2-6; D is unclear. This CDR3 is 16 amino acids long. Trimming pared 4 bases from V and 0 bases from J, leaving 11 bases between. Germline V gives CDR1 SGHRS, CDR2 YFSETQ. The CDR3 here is CASSPLTDSGANVLTF. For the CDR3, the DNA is TGCGCCAGCAGCCCTCTGACCGACTCTGGGGCCAACGTCCTGACTTTC.

CDR3 loop: CASSSGDREGDTEAFF. The CDR3 bases are TGTGCCAGCAGCTCTGGGGACCGGGAGGGAGACACTGAAGCTTTCTTT. The chain carries TRBV5-6 and TRBJ1-1; D is perhaps TRBD1 (5 bases). Germline V gene lookup returns CDR1 SGHDT and CDR2 YYEEEE. The CDR3 has 16 residues. Trimming took 3 bases from V and 3 from J, leaving 18 bases between them.

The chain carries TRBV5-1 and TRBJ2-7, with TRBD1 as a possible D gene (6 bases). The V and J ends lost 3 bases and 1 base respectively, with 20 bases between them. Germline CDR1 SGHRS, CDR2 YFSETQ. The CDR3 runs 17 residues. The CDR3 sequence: CASSYKTRTASSYEQYF. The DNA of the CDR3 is TGCGCCAGCAGCTATAAGACCCGGACAGCCTCTTCCTACGAGCAGTACTTC.

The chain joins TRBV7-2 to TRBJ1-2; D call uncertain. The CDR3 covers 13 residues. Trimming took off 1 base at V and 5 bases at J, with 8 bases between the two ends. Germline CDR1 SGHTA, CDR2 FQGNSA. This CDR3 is CASSLDKGYGYTF. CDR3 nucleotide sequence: TGTGCCAGCAGCTTAGATAAGGGTTATGGCTACACCTTC.

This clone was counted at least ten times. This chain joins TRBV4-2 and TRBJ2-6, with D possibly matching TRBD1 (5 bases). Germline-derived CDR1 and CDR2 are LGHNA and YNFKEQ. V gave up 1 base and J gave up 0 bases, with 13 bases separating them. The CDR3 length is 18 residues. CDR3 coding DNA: TGTGCCAGCAGCCAAGGGGCTTCTGGACACTCTGGGGCCAACGTCCTGACTTTC. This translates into CASSQGASGHSGANVLTF.

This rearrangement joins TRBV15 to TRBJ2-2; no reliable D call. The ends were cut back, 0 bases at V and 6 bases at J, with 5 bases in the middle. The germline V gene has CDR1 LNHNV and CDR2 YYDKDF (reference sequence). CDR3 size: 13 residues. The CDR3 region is CATSRDPAGELFF. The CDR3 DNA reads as TGTGCCACCAGCAGAGATCCGGCCGGGGAGCTGTTTTTT.

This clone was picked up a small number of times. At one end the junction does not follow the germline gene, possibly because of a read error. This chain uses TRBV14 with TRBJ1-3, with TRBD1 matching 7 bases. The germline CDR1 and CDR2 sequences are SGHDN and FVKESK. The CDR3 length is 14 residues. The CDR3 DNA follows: TGTGCCAGCAGCCCCGGGACAGCTGGAGACACCATATATTTT. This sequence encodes CASSPGTAGDTIYF.

CDR3 DNA sequence: TGTGCCACCAGGGCAAGGGACGAGCAGTACTTC. Its translation is CATRARDEQYF. The V gene is TRBV28, the J gene TRBJ2-7; weak D call: TRBD1 (5 bases). The germline CDR1 and CDR2 sequences are MDHEN and SYDVKM. The CDR3 consists of 11 residues. V was shortened by 10 bases and J by 5 bases, with 12 bases between the two germline ends.

This CDR3 is CASSIGGQGRDTDTQYF. For the CDR3, the DNA is TGTGCCAGTAGTATCGGAGGACAGGGGAGGGACACAGATACGCAGTATTTT. The chain combines TRBV19 with TRBJ2-3, with 9 nucleotides matching TRBD1. Germline CDR1 reads LNHDA; CDR2 reads SQIVND (reference sequence). The CDR3 sequence is 17 residues long. V gave up 3 bases and J gave up 2 bases; unmatched junction bases: 9.